These 10 T cell receptor beta chains were sequenced from one sample in a study of blood T cell repertoires in COVID-19. Clones were read by immunoSEQ multiplex PCR, and TCRdb kept only the in-frame ones, dropping some. The table records about 310,000 clones, approximately 91% of them present only once. The sequencing input was PBMCs or T cells enriched from blood (not recorded which). These receptors were obtained from a man in his sixties who had recovered from COVID-19.

The chain links TRBV18 to TRBJ1-2, with 7 bases lining up with TRBD1. This CDR3 is built from 15 residues. Trimming at V came to 2 bases and at J to 6 bases, leaving 9 bases not matched to a gene. Germline CDR1 and CDR2: KGHSH and LQKENI. CDR3 coding DNA: TGTGCCAGCTCACCATCGGGGGACAGAAATCATGGCTACACCTTC. Its protein product is CASSPSGDRNHGYTF. Supplemented by reference TRBV18 and TRBJ1-2, the full variable domain reads NAGVMQNPRHLVRRRGQEARLRCSPMKGHSHVYWYRQLPEEGLKFMVYLQKENIIDESGMPKERFSAEFPKEGPSILRIQQVVRGDSAAYFCASSPSGDRNHGYTFGSGTRLTVV.

This sequence joins TRBV10-2 and TRBJ1-5; the match to TRBD1 covers 11 bases. V lost 8 bases to trimming and J lost 4 bases; unmatched junction nucleotides: 4. The length of the CDR3 is 14 residues. In germline, CDR1 is WSHSY, CDR2 SAAADI. The CDR3: CASLGQGGNQPQHF. For the CDR3, the DNA is TGCGCCAGCCTGGGACAGGGGGGAAATCAGCCCCAGCATTTT.

The chain uses TRBV28 and TRBJ2-7; the D gene is possibly TRBD2 (5 bases). CDR1 MDHEN and CDR2 SYDVKM come from the germline V gene. This CDR3 has 13 residues. The V end lost 5 bases, the J end lost 4 bases, and 12 bases lay between the germline ends. This chain's CDR3 is CASSPSGPYEQYF. The CDR3 DNA reads as TGTGCCAGCAGTCCAAGCGGTCCTTACGAGCAGTACTTC.

CDR3 nucleotide sequence: TGTGCCAGCAGCTCCGAAGGCGGGACCACAAGCTCCTACAATGAGCAGTTCTTC. Its translation is CASSSEGGTTSSYNEQFF. The rearrangement links TRBV11-2 to TRBJ2-1; tentatively, D is TRBD2 (6 bases). V dropped 4 bases and J dropped 0 bases, with 19 bases sitting between them. CDR3 size: 18 residues. Germline V CDR1 and CDR2: SGHAT, FQNNGV.

Written as DNA, the CDR3 is TGTGCCAGCAGTACCCGACAGGGTGCCAAAAACATTCAGTACTTC. This encodes CASSTRQGAKNIQYF. V is TRBV28 and J is TRBJ2-4, with 7 bases fitting TRBD1. Germline V gene data show CDR1 as MDHEN and CDR2 as SYDVKM. The CDR3 length is 15 residues. V dropped 5 bases and J dropped 1; count of bases not matched to a gene: 5. The variable domain in full, with the rest retrieved from reference TRBV28 and TRBJ2-4, is DVKVTQSSRYLVKRTGEKVFLECVQDMDHENMFWYRQDPGLGLRLIYFSYDVKMKEKGDIPEGYSVSREKKERFSLILESASTNQTSMYLCASSTRQGAKNIQYFGAGTRLSVL.

The V gene is TRBV28, the J gene TRBJ2-1; 9 nucleotides line up with TRBD2. CDR3 length: 19 amino acids. Germline values: CDR1 MDHEN, CDR2 SYDVKM. J gave up 8 bases and V 5 bases, and 22 bases lay outside the gene matches. The CDR3 is CASSIRQGKLAGEMYEQFF. For the CDR3, the DNA is TGTGCCAGCAGTATCCGACAGGGAAAGTTAGCGGGAGAAATGTATGAGCAGTTCTTC.

This sequence joins TRBV6-5 and TRBJ2-1; 9 nucleotides match TRBD1. V lost 2 bases, J lost 7 bases, and 3 bases stayed unmatched. CDR3 size: 14 residues. Per germline, CDR1 MNHEY and CDR2 SVGAGI. CDR3 DNA sequence: TGTGCCAGCAGTTACGGGACAGGGCGGAATGAGCAGTTCTTC. The encoded protein is CASSYGTGRNEQFF.

This chain joins TRBV5-1 and TRBJ1-4, with 7 positions matching TRBD1. From germline, CDR1 is SGHRS and CDR2 YFSETQ. This CDR3 has 15 amino acids. V trimming: 3 bases; J trimming: 8 bases; junction bases outside the gene matches: 10. The CDR3 nucleotides are TGCGCCAGCAGCTGGTCCAGGGGGACGAAGGAAAAACTGTTTTTT. It encodes CASSWSRGTKEKLFF.

The V gene is TRBV2, the J gene TRBJ1-1; D is perhaps TRBD1 (5 bases). Per the germline V gene, CDR1 is SNHLY and CDR2 is FYNNEI. This CDR3 spans 13 amino acids. V lost 6 bases to trimming and J lost 2 bases, with 10 bases between them. CDR3 protein: CASSKTVNTEAFF. The CDR3 bases are TGTGCCAGCAGCAAGACAGTAAACACTGAAGCTTTCTTT.

The genes are TRBV6-2 or TRBV6-3 and TRBJ2-1, with 13 bases that match TRBD2. This CDR3 is 16 amino acids long. With 5 bases clipped from V and 2 bases from J, the junction kept 3 bases outside the gene matches. In germline, CDR1 is MNHEY, CDR2 SVGEGT. The CDR3 nucleotides read TGTGCCAGCAGTCGACTAGCGGGAGGCCCCTACAATGAGCAGTTCTTC. Its translation is CASSRLAGGPYNEQFF.